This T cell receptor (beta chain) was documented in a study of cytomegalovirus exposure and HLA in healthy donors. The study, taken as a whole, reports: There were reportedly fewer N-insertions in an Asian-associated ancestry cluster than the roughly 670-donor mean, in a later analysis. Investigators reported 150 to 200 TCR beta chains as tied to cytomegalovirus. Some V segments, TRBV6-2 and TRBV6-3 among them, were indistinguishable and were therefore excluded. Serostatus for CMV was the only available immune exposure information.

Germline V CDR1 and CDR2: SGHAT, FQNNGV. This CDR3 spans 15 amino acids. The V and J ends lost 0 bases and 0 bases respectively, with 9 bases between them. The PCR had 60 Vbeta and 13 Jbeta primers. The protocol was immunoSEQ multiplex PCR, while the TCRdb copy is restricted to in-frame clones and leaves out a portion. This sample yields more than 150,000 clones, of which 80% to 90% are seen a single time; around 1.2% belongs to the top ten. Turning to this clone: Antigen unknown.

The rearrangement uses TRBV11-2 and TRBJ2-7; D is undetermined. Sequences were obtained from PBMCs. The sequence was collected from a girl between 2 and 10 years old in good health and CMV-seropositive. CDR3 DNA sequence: TGTGCCAGCAGCTTAGATCTGGGCAGCTCCTACGAGCAGTACTTC. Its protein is CASSLDLGSSYEQYF. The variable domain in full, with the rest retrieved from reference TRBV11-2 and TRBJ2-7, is EAGVAQSPRYKIIEKRQSVAFWCNPISGHATLYWYQQILGQGPKLLIQFQNNGVVDDSQLPKDRFSAERLKGVDSTLKIQPAKLEDSAVYLCASSLDLGSSYEQYFGPGTRLTVT.